This T cell receptor beta chain emerged from a study of graft-versus-host responses after intestinal transplantation. Study-level background: Each patient got anti-thymocyte globulin induction, then tacrolimus and steroids for roughly 3 years.

Roughly 200,000 CFSE-labeled responder cells were plated with roughly 200,000 irradiated, violet-dye-labeled stimulator cells. Produced via immunoSEQ multiplex PCR; TCRdb's table is partial and in-frame only. The table has about 14,000 clones, more than 30% seen once. Germline assignment: CDR1 SNHLY and CDR2 FYNNEI. Trimming took 6 bases from V and 0 from J, leaving 11 bases between them. This CDR3 spans 14 amino acids. The sequence came from a human patient who received an intestinal transplant. This sample comprised alloreactive CD8+ T cells from a mixed lymphocyte reaction culture, obtained before intestinal transplant. Subset of the sample: CFSE-low proliferating T cells sorted from roughly six-day pre-transplant mixed lymphocyte reaction (GvH or HvG direction). The chain employs TRBV2 and TRBJ1-1; D gene uncertain. This CDR3 reads CASSRSGMNTEAFF. CDR3 nucleotide sequence: TGTGCCAGCAGCCGCTCCGGGATGAACACTGAAGCTTTCTTT.